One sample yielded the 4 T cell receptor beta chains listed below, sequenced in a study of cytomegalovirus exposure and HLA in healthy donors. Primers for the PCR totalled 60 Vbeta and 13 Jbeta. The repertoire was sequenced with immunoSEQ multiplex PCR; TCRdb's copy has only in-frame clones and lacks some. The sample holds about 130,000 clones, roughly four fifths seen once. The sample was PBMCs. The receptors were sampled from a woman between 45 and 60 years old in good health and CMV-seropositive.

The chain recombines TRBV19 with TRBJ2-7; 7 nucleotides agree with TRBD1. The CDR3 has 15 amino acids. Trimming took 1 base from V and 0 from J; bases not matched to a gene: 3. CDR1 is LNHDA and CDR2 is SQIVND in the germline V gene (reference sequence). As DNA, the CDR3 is TGTGCCAGTAGTATAGCAGGGACAGCCTCCTACGAGCAGTACTTC. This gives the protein CASSIAGTASYEQYF.

The CDR3: CASNRQPQETQYF. The DNA for the CDR3 is TGTGCCAGCAACCGACAGCCTCAAGAGACCCAGTACTTC. This chain joins TRBV2 and TRBJ2-5, with D possibly TRBD1 on 5 matching bases. Germline values: CDR1 SNHLY, CDR2 FYNNEI. V gave up 7 bases and J gave up 2 bases, with 11 bases separating them. The CDR3 is 13 amino acids.

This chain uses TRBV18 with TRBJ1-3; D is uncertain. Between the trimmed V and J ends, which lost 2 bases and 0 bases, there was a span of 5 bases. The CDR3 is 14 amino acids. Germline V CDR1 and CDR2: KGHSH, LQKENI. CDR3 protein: CASSPGSSGNTIYF. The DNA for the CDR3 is TGTGCCAGCTCACCAGGGAGCTCTGGAAACACCATATATTTT.

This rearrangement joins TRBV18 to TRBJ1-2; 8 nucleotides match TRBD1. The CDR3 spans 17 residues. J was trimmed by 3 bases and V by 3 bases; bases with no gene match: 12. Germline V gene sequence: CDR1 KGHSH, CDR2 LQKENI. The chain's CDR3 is CASSPNLPGGLHYGYTF. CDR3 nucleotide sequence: TGTGCCAGCTCACCCAATCTACCAGGGGGCTTACACTATGGCTACACCTTC.